Listed below are T cell receptor beta chains from one sample, sequenced in a study of blood T cell repertoires in COVID-19. Method: immunoSEQ multiplex PCR; TCRdb's copy keeps in-frame clones and lacks some. Of approximately 85,000 clones listed, about nine tenths are singletons. Source material: peripheral blood. All receptors come from a man between 45 and 60 years old with active or convalescent COVID-19. Each CDR3 is given with its conserved first and last residue. D genes are given only for firm matches. Clone size is not always given. Where it is, it says once, few, many or a class for expanded clones.

d_call clone_size j_call v_call cdr3_nt cdr3_aa
. . TRBJ1-6 TRBV15 TGTGCCACCAGCAGAGAGGGCAATTCACCCCTCCACTTT CATSREGNSPLHF
TRBD1 few TRBJ2-2 TRBV18 TGTGCCAGCTCACCAAGACAGGGGGGGCCGAACACCGGGGAGCTGTTTTTT CASSPRQGGPNTGELFF
TRBD1 . TRBJ2-2 TRBV19 TGTGCCAGTAGTCGGCGACAGGGACAAAACACCGGGGAGCTGTTTTTT CASSRRQGQNTGELFF
. . TRBJ2-3 TRBV19 TGTGCCAGTTTGTCCTATACTTCAGATACGCAGTATTTT CASLSYTSDTQYF
. . TRBJ1-1 TRBV10-3 TGTGCCATCAGTGAGGCGGAGATAATGTACGCTTTCTTT CAISEAEIMYAFF
TRBD1 . TRBJ1-3 TRBV27 TGTGCCAGCAGTCCCTTGACAGGGGGATCTGGAAACACCATATATTTT CASSPLTGGSGNTIYF
. once TRBJ1-4 TRBV27 TGTGCCAGCAGTTCCCAGGTAGGACAGAAGGATGAAAAACTGTTTTTT CASSSQVGQKDEKLFF
. . TRBJ2-1 TRBV28 TGTGCCAGCAGTTTTCCAGGGGATTCCTACAATGAGCAGTTCTTC CASSFPGDSYNEQFF
TRBD2 once TRBJ2-5 TRBV24-1 TGTGCCACCAGTGTGGCTAGCGGGAGAGAGACCCAGTACTTC CATSVASGRETQYF
. . TRBJ2-4 TRBV13 TGTGCCAGCTCCCCAGGGGGGCGGATGGACATTCAGTACTTC CASSPGGRMDIQYF
. . TRBJ2-3 TRBV7-8 TGTGCCAGCAGCTCCGGAGTGGCGTCACAGGTCACAGATACGCAGTATTTT CASSSGVASQVTDTQYF
TRBD1 . TRBJ1-1 TRBV19 TGTGCCAGTAGTACCTACCAGGGGGCGAACACTGAAGCTTTCTTT CASSTYQGANTEAFF
TRBD1 . TRBJ2-2 TRBV29-1 TGCAGCGCTCGGCAGGGGGCCGGGGAGCTGTTTTTT CSARQGAGELFF
TRBD1 . TRBJ1-6 TRBV2 TGTGCCAGCAGTGATTGGGGCGGACAGGGGGCAACAACTCGGATGCCCGATTCACCCCTCCACTTT CASSDWGGQGATTRMPDSPLHF
TRBD1 . TRBJ1-2 TRBV12-5 TGTGCTAGTGGTTTCGACGGGACAGAATTTGGCTACACCTTC CASGFDGTEFGYTF
TRBD1 . TRBJ2-7 TRBV28 TGTGCCAGCTGGACAGGGGGTAGCTCCTACGAGCAGTACTTC CASWTGGSSYEQYF
. . TRBJ2-1 TRBV6-6 TGTGCCAGCAGTCGACAAACAGGGAGCTCCTACAATGAGCAGTTCTTC CASSRQTGSSYNEQFF
. few TRBJ2-7 TRBV5-4 TGTGCCAGCAGCTTCGGGGGGCGGAGCTCCTACGAGCAGTACTTC CASSFGGRSSYEQYF
TRBD2 . TRBJ2-7 TRBV3-1/TRBV3-2 TGTGCCAGCAGCCTCGAGCGGGGTGCCTACGAGCAGTACTTC CASSLERGAYEQYF
. . TRBJ1-2 TRBV28 TGTGCCAGCAGTTCAAACTTCGGCTACACCTTC CASSSNFGYTF
. . TRBJ2-3 TRBV11-3 TGTGCCAGCAGCAAGGGGGACACAGATACGCAGTATTTT CASSKGDTDTQYF
TRBD1 . TRBJ2-3 TRBV7-8 TGTGCCAGCAGCTTAGGACAGGGAAGGGGTACGCAGTATTTT CASSLGQGRGTQYF